Following are 30 T cell receptor beta chains from one sample sequenced in a study of blood T cell repertoires in COVID-19. Some clones are missing from TCRdb's copy, which holds only in-frame ones; the method was immunoSEQ multiplex PCR. This sample yields 300,000 to 400,000 clones, of which more than 90% are seen a single time; around 4.2% belongs to the top ten. The specimen sequenced was PBMCs or T cells enriched from blood (not recorded which). The receptors come from a woman in her twenties or thirties who had been exposed to COVID-19.

The chain uses TRBV11-3 and TRBJ2-3, with TRBD2 matching 10 bases. V shed 3 bases and J 1 base; nucleotides not matched to a gene: 16. The germline CDR1 and CDR2 sequences are SGHNT and YENEEA. The CDR3 runs to 20 residues. In DNA, the CDR3 is TGTGCCAGCAGCTTTTTTCTGGTAGCGGGGGGCCTCCCCGGCACAGATACGCAGTATTTT. It translates to CASSFFLVAGGLPGTDTQYF. Combining the CDR3 with reference TRBV11-3 and TRBJ2-3 gives the whole variable domain EAGVVQSPRYKIIEKKQPVAFWCNPISGHNTLYWYLQNLGQGPELLIRYENEEAVDDSQLPKDRFSAERLKGVDSTLKIQPAELGDSAVYLCASSFFLVAGGLPGTDTQYFGPGTRLTVL.

The chain recombines TRBV6-4 with TRBJ1-2; maybe TRBD1 (6 bases). The CDR3 sequence is 13 residues long. The germline V and J ends were trimmed by 6 bases and 0 bases, with 8 bases remaining between them. Looked up from germline, CDR1 is MRHNA and CDR2 is SNTAGT. CDR3 region: CASSRTANYGYTF. The CDR3 DNA reads as TGTGCCAGCAGCCGGACAGCTAACTATGGCTACACCTTC.

The rearrangement links TRBV5-1 to TRBJ2-3; 7 positions match TRBD1. The germline V gene has CDR1 SGHRS and CDR2 YFSETQ. Trimming removed 3 bases from V and 2 bases from J; junction bases left unmatched: 3. There are 14 residues in the CDR3. CDR3 region: CASSSGQFTDTQYF. Written as DNA, the CDR3 is TGCGCCAGCAGCTCGGGACAGTTCACAGATACGCAGTATTTT.

The rearrangement joins TRBV2 to TRBJ1-5; no definite D call. This CDR3 has 13 amino acids. Germline CDR1 SNHLY, CDR2 FYNNEI. V was clipped by 6 bases and J by 5 bases, with 11 bases between them. The DNA of the CDR3 is TGTGCCAGCAGCTCGGAGGGTGATCAGCCCCAGCATTTT. It specifies CASSSEGDQPQHF.

Only one count was recorded for this clone. The chain uses TRBV4-3 and TRBJ1-5, with 9 bases that match TRBD1. V lost 4 bases to trimming and J lost 10 bases; unmatched junction nucleotides: 14. The CDR3 loop spans 16 amino acids. Per the germline V gene, CDR1 is LGHNA and CDR2 is YSLEER. CDR3 coding DNA: TGCGCCAGCAGCCTCCCAACCCCGGGACAGGGTGGCCCCCAGCATTTT. This translates into CASSLPTPGQGGPQHF.

This clone was seen just once. The chain's CDR3 is CASSLAGATQYF. The CDR3, as DNA: TGTGCCAGCAGCTTAGCAGGGGCCACGCAGTATTTT. This chain uses TRBV11-3 with TRBJ2-3, with a tentative D call TRBD1 (6 bases). This CDR3 has 12 amino acids. In germline, CDR1 is SGHNT, CDR2 YENEEA. The V and J ends lost 1 base and 9 bases respectively, with 8 bases between them.

As to this clone: The same CDR3 arises from other DNA sequences in this sample as well. V is TRBV7-6 and J is TRBJ2-7; 9 nucleotides match TRBD1. Germline CDR1 and CDR2: SGHVS and FNYEAQ. V shed 1 base, J shed 4 bases, and the junction held 5 bases outside the gene matches. The CDR3 consists of 15 residues. This chain's CDR3 is CASSLGGQGGYEQYF. CDR3 DNA: TGTGCCAGCAGCTTAGGGGGACAGGGAGGATACGAGCAGTACTTC.

The chain employs TRBV19 and TRBJ1-6; possible D gene TRBD1, 6 bases. The CDR3 length is 13 residues. Deletions cut 7 bases from V and 10 bases from J, with 14 bases between. Germline CDR1 LNHDA, CDR2 SQIVND (reference sequence). CDR3 bases: TGTGCCAGTAACAACAGGGTTGGATCACCCCTCCACTTT. It codes for CASNNRVGSPLHF.

The chain couples TRBV24-1 to TRBJ2-3, with D unresolved. In germline, CDR1 is KGHDR, CDR2 SFDVKD. V was trimmed by 3 bases and J by 7 bases, leaving 7 bases between them. The CDR3 totals 12 residues. The DNA for the CDR3 is TGTGCCACCAGTGATGCGCGGAATACGCAGTATTTT. It translates to CATSDARNTQYF.

This clone was seen once. V is TRBV7-2 and J is TRBJ1-3, with no clear D. Trimming stripped 8 bases from V and 0 bases from J, with 11 bases between. There are 14 residues in the CDR3. CDR1 and CDR2 from the germline V gene are SGHTA and FQGNSA. CDR3 in amino acids: CASEARDSGNTIYF. The CDR3 region has the DNA TGTGCCAGCGAAGCCCGGGACTCTGGAAACACCATATATTTT.

For the CDR3, the DNA is TGTGCCAGCAGTTACCGGCAGGGGCATGGCTACACCTTC. Translated: CASSYRQGHGYTF. The chain combines TRBV6-5 with TRBJ1-2; possibly TRBD1 for D (6 bases). Per germline, CDR1 MNHEY and CDR2 SVGAGI. This CDR3 comprises 13 residues. Trimming took 2 bases from V and 6 from J, leaving 10 bases between them.

The count of this clone is one. The genes are TRBV7-9 and TRBJ2-5, with 16 bases lining up with TRBD2. Germline CDR1 is SEHNR and CDR2 is FQNEAQ (reference sequence). The CDR3 is 15 amino acids. V dropped 3 bases and J dropped 13; count of bases not matched to a gene: 8. The CDR3 protein is CASSFPGTSGGAGYF. DNA of the CDR3: TGTGCCAGCAGCTTCCCCGGGACTAGCGGGGGGGCCGGGTACTTC.

J is TRBJ1-2 and V is TRBV11-2; TRBD1 aligns across 7 bases. V gave up 6 bases and J gave up 8 bases; unmatched junction bases: 12. The CDR3 contains 14 residues. Germline CDR1 reads SGHAT; CDR2 reads FQNNGV. The CDR3 reads CASRPTGAKLGYTF. In nucleotides, the CDR3 is TGTGCCAGCAGGCCTACAGGGGCTAAACTCGGCTACACCTTC.

This sequence joins TRBV7-3 and TRBJ2-5; TRBD1 matches 9 bases. The CDR3 consists of 15 residues. After removal of 5 bases from V and 0 bases from J, the junction contained 4 bases not matched to a gene. Germline CDR1 reads SGHTA; CDR2 reads FQGTGA. CDR3 sequence reads: CASSPRTGDQETQYF. The CDR3 bases are TGTGCCAGCAGCCCCCGGACAGGGGACCAAGAGACCCAGTACTTC.

The gene calls are TRBV5-4 and TRBJ1-1; D is unresolved. V shed 4 bases and J shed 7 bases, with 14 bases lying between them. This CDR3 has 13 amino acids. Germline-derived CDR1 and CDR2 are SGHNT and YYREEE (reference sequence). CDR3 residues: CASSSRQALEAFF. CDR3 in DNA: TGTGCCAGCAGCAGCAGACAAGCACTTGAAGCTTTCTTT. The full variable domain, rest sourced from reference TRBV5-4 and TRBJ1-1, is ETGVTQSPTHLIKTRGQQVTLRCSSQSGHNTVSWYQQALGQGPQFIFQYYREEENGRGNFPPRFSGLQFPNYSSELNVNALELDDSALYLCASSSRQALEAFFGQGTRLTVV.

The gene calls are TRBV18 and TRBJ1-5, with D possibly being TRBD1 (6 bases). This CDR3 has 16 amino acids. Germline CDR1 and CDR2: KGHSH and LQKENI. The V end lost 0 bases, the J end lost 2 bases, and 11 bases lay between the germline ends. This chain's CDR3 is CASSPPAGDGNQPQHF. The CDR3, as DNA: TGTGCCAGCTCACCACCGGCAGGGGACGGCAATCAGCCCCAGCATTTT.

The gene calls are TRBV5-6 and TRBJ2-5; 9 positions agree with TRBD2. V shed 1 base, J shed 5 bases, and the junction held 12 bases outside the gene matches. The CDR3 extends over 17 amino acids. Germline V lookup: CDR1 SGHDT, CDR2 YYEEEE. The CDR3 protein is CASSLFSGGRSGETQYF. The CDR3 DNA reads as TGTGCCAGCAGCTTGTTTAGCGGGGGAAGGAGTGGCGAGACCCAGTACTTC.

The CDR3 region is CASSLDSNDYGYTF. As DNA, the CDR3 is TGTGCCAGCAGCTTGGACAGCAATGACTATGGCTACACCTTC. The V and J genes are TRBV5-6 and TRBJ1-2; D is unresolved. The V and J ends lost 0 bases and 3 bases respectively, with 9 bases between them. CDR3 length: 14 amino acids. Per germline, CDR1 SGHDT and CDR2 YYEEEE.

The chain has TRBV7-8 and TRBJ1-2; D gene unclear. The CDR3 consists of 16 residues. Trimming left V 3 bases short and J 4 bases short, with 18 bases between. CDR1 and CDR2 from the germline V gene are SGHVS and FQNEAQ. The CDR3: CASSLSHFAGGYGYTF. The CDR3 nucleotides read TGTGCCAGCAGCTTGAGTCATTTCGCGGGAGGCTATGGCTACACCTTC.

This clone was seen only once. The chain is built from TRBV5-1 and TRBJ1-6, with 7 bases fitting TRBD1. This CDR3 contains 15 residues. Germline V gene data show CDR1 as SGHRS and CDR2 as YFSETQ. V lost 0 bases, J lost 6 bases, and 3 bases stayed unmatched. The DNA for the CDR3 is TGCGCCAGCAGCTTGGCGCAGGGGGGTAATTCACCCCTCCACTTT. Protein sequence: CASSLAQGGNSPLHF.

The chain links TRBV2 to TRBJ1-3, with no clear D. Trimming pared 4 bases from V and 4 bases from J, leaving 8 bases between. The CDR3 is 13 residues long. Germline values: CDR1 SNHLY, CDR2 FYNNEI. As DNA, the CDR3 is TGTGCCAGCAGTGGAGGGCGCGGAAACACCATATATTTT. Protein sequence: CASSGGRGNTIYF.

Here the CDR3 reads CATSGSGAGTGELFF. The CDR3 DNA reads TGTGCCACCTCAGGGTCTGGGGCCGGCACCGGGGAGCTGTTTTTT. The chain combines TRBV19 with TRBJ2-2, with D maybe TRBD1 (5 bases). The CDR3 sequence is 15 residues long. Germline assignment: CDR1 LNHDA and CDR2 SQIVND (reference sequence). Trimming stripped 10 bases from V and 4 bases from J, with 19 bases between. The full variable domain, with the rest looked up from reference TRBV19 and TRBJ2-2, is DGGITQSPKYLFRKEGQNVTLSCEQNLNHDAMYWYRQDPGQGLRLIYYSQIVNDFQKGDIAEGYSVSREKKESFPLTVTSAQKNPTAFYLCATSGSGAGTGELFFGEGSRLTVL.

CDR3 sequence (DNA): TGTGCCAGCAGCCGAGACTTCTCCTATAATTCACCCCTCCACTTT. As protein: CASSRDFSYNSPLHF. V usage is TRBV4-2 and J usage is TRBJ1-6, with D hard to call. Per the germline V gene, CDR1 is LGHNA and CDR2 is YNFKEQ. The CDR3 has 15 amino acids. The germline V and J ends were trimmed by 4 bases and 0 bases, with 7 bases remaining between them.

V usage is TRBV28 and J usage is TRBJ1-1; a weak D match, TRBD1 (6 bases). The V gene's germline CDR1 is MDHEN and CDR2 SYDVKM. V lost 11 bases, J lost 1 base, and 20 bases lay in between. The CDR3 consists of 15 residues. This chain's CDR3 is CAFTYSGVSNTEAFF. CDR3 nucleotide sequence: TGTGCCTTCACATATTCAGGGGTATCGAACACTGAAGCTTTCTTT. The whole variable domain, remainder taken from reference TRBV28 and TRBJ1-1, is DVKVTQSSRYLVKRTGEKVFLECVQDMDHENMFWYRQDPGLGLRLIYFSYDVKMKEKGDIPEGYSVSREKKERFSLILESASTNQTSMYLCAFTYSGVSNTEAFFGQGTRLTVV.

The genes are TRBV5-1 and TRBJ1-4; D call uncertain. The CDR3 is 14 amino acids. The V gene's germline CDR1 is SGHRS and CDR2 YFSETQ. Trimming removed 2 bases from V and 8 bases from J, with 13 bases in between. CDR3: CASSFSGPLEKLFF. For the CDR3, the DNA is TGCGCCAGCAGCTTCTCGGGTCCTCTGGAAAAACTGTTTTTT.

The gene calls are TRBV12-3 or TRBV12-4 and TRBJ2-7; a weak D match, TRBD1 (5 bases). Trimming took off 2 bases at V and 7 bases at J, with 12 bases between the two ends. The CDR3 spans 13 residues. In nucleotides, the CDR3 is TGTGCCAGCAGTTTAATCCAGGGCTGGGAGCAGTACTTC. This sequence encodes CASSLIQGWEQYF.

The chain is built from TRBV12-3 or TRBV12-4 and TRBJ2-1, with TRBD2 as a possible D gene (7 bases). V was trimmed by 5 bases and J by 14 bases, leaving 19 bases between them. The CDR3 is made up of 13 amino acids. CDR3 protein: CASSPLRGPGEFF. The CDR3 DNA follows: TGTGCCAGCAGTCCCCTGCGGGGGCCGGGGGAGTTCTTC.

This rearrangement joins TRBV5-1 to TRBJ2-2; a weak D match, TRBD2 (5 bases). The CDR3 has 15 residues. The V and J ends lost 10 bases and 7 bases respectively, with 23 bases between them. Germline CDR1 reads SGHRS; CDR2 reads YFSETQ. The CDR3 loop reads CAVKPSTKQIGELFF. DNA for the CDR3: TGCGCCGTCAAACCATCGACTAAGCAGATCGGGGAGCTGTTTTTT.

The chain combines TRBV3-1 (or the pseudogene TRBV3-2) with TRBJ2-1, with TRBD2 matching 9 bases. V was clipped by 1 base and J by 0 bases; unmatched bases: 1. The CDR3 length is 16 residues. Germline-derived CDR1 and CDR2 are LGHDT and YNNKEL (reference sequence). CDR3 in amino acids: CASSQARGGSYNEQFF. The CDR3 DNA follows: TGTGCCAGCAGCCAAGCGCGGGGGGGCTCCTACAATGAGCAGTTCTTC.

The V and J genes are TRBV29-1 and TRBJ1-1, with a tentative D call TRBD1 (5 bases). The V gene lost 4 bases and the J gene lost 0 bases, with 15 bases spanning the gap. In germline, CDR1 is SQVTM, CDR2 ANQGSEA. The CDR3 is 15 amino acids. The CDR3 here is CSVGGGWGMNTEAFF. The CDR3 DNA reads TGCAGCGTTGGGGGAGGCTGGGGGATGAACACTGAAGCTTTCTTT. The full variable domain, its missing parts supplied by reference TRBV29-1 and TRBJ1-1, is SAVISQKPSRDICQRGTSLTIQCQVDSQVTMMFWYRQQPGQSLTLIATANQGSEATYESGFVIDKFPISRPNLTFSTLTVSNMSPEDSSIYLCSVGGGWGMNTEAFFGQGTRLTVV.